The 6 T cell receptor beta chains below were found in one sample sequenced in a study of CD8 T cell repertoires and HIV-1 epitope variants. The antigens for these receptors are not known. Method: immunoSEQ multiplex PCR; TCRdb's copy keeps in-frame clones and lacks some. The table records several thousand clones, roughly 65% of them present only once. The sample consisted of cultured CD8+ T cells derived from PBMCs. The receptors were sampled from a male donor with HIV.

There are a few counts of this clone. V gene TRBV5-6 combines with J gene TRBJ2-7; tentatively, D is TRBD1 (5 bases). The V end lost 4 bases, the J end lost 2 bases, and 19 bases lay between the germline ends. Looked up from germline, CDR1 is SGHDT and CDR2 is YYEEEE. The CDR3 is 16 residues long. CDR3 DNA: TGTGCCAGCAGCCACACAGTGGGGCAGTTAACCTACGAGCAGTACTTC. This gives the protein CASSHTVGQLTYEQYF.

The chain links TRBV5-4 to TRBJ2-7; 7 bases match TRBD1. V shed 2 bases, J shed 0 bases, and the junction held 2 bases outside the gene matches. This CDR3 is 14 amino acids long. Per the germline V gene, CDR1 is SGHNT and CDR2 is YYREEE (reference sequence). The CDR3: CASSLRDSSYEQYF. CDR3 coding DNA: TGTGCCAGCAGCTTACGGGACAGCTCCTACGAGCAGTACTTC.

The rearrangement uses TRBV19 and TRBJ1-4, with D possibly TRBD1 on 6 matching bases. V gave up 3 bases and J gave up 4 bases, with 12 bases separating them. Per the germline V gene, CDR1 is LNHDA and CDR2 is SQIVND (reference sequence). The CDR3 runs 15 residues. The CDR3 DNA is TGTGCCAGTAGTATTCCGGGCAGGGGTAATGAAAAACTGTTTTTT. This translates into CASSIPGRGNEKLFF.

DNA of the CDR3: TGCGCCAGCAGCCCGGACACGGGGAGAAAACTGTTTTTT. It specifies CASSPDTGRKLFF. This sequence joins TRBV5-1 and TRBJ1-4, with a tentative D call TRBD1 (5 bases). V lost 4 bases, J lost 10 bases, and 14 bases lay in between. CDR1 and CDR2 (germline): SGHRS, YFSETQ. The CDR3 extends over 13 amino acids. The full variable domain, completed using reference TRBV5-1 and TRBJ1-4, is KAGVTQTPRYLIKTRGQQVTLSCSPISGHRSVSWYQQTPGQGLQFLFEYFSETQRNKGNFPGRFSGRQFSNSRSEMNVSTLELGDSALYLCASSPDTGRKLFFGSGTQLSVL.

The CDR3 region is CASSNIIEAFF. The CDR3 nucleotides read TGTGCCAGTAGCAACATAATTGAAGCTTTCTTT. The chain joins TRBV19 to TRBJ1-1; D is undetermined. From germline, CDR1 is LNHDA and CDR2 SQIVND (reference sequence). V was shortened by 6 bases and J by 7 bases, with 9 bases between the two germline ends. This CDR3 is built from 11 residues. The full variable domain, in which reference TRBV19 and TRBJ1-1 provide the parts outside the CDR3, is DGGITQSPKYLFRKEGQNVTLSCEQNLNHDAMYWYRQDPGQGLRLIYYSQIVNDFQKGDIAEGYSVSREKKESFPLTVTSAQKNPTAFYLCASSNIIEAFFGQGTRLTVV.

The J gene is TRBJ2-5, the V gene TRBV30; D remains ambiguous. CDR3 size: 12 residues. V lost 1 base, J lost 5 bases, and 8 bases lay in between. The germline CDR1 and CDR2 sequences are GTSNPN and SVGIG (reference sequence). In nucleotides, the CDR3 is TGTGCCTGGAGTGCGGTCCGGGAGACCCAGTACTTC. Its translation is CAWSAVRETQYF.